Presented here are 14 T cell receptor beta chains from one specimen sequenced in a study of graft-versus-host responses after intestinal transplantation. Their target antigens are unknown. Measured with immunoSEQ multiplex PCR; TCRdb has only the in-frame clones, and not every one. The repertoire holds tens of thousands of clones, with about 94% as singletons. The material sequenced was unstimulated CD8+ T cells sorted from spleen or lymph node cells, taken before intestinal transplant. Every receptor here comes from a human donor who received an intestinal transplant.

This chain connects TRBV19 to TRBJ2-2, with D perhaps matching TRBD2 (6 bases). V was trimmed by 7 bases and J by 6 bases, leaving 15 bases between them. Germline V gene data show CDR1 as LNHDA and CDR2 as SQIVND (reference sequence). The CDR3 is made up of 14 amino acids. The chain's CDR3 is CASKPGLPPGELFF. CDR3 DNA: TGTGCCAGTAAGCCGGGACTTCCCCCCGGGGAGCTGTTTTTT.

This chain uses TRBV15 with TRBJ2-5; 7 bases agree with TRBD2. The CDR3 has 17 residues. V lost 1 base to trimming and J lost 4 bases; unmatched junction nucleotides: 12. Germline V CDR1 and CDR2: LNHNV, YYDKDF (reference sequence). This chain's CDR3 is CATSRARLARRGETQYF. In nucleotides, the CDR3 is TGTGCCACCAGCAGAGCCAGACTAGCCCGCCGGGGAGAGACCCAGTACTTC.

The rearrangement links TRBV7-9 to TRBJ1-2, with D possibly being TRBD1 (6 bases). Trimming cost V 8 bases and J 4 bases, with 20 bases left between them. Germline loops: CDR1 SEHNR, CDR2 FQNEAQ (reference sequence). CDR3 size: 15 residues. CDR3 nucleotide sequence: TGTGCCAGCCTATTCCCACCGGACAGATCCTATGGCTACACCTTC. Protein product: CASLFPPDRSYGYTF.

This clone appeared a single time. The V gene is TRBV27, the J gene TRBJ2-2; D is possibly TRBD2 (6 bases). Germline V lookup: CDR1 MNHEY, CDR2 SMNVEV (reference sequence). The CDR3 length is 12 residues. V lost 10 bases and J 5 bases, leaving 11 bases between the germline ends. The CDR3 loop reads CATPSGTGELFF. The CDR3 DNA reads TGTGCCACCCCGAGCGGGACCGGGGAGCTGTTTTTT.

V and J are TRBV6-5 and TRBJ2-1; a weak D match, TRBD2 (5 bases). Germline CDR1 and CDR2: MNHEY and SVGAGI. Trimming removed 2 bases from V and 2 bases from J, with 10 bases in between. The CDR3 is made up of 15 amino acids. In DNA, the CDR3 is TGTGCCAGCAGTTACGATAGCGTACCCTACAATGAGCAGTTCTTC. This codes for CASSYDSVPYNEQFF.

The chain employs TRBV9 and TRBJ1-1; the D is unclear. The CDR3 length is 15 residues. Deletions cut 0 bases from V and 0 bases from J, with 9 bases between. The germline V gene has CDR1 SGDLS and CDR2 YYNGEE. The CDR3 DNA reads TGTGCCAGCAGCGTAGCAGGAGGGTTGAACACTGAAGCTTTCTTT. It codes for CASSVAGGLNTEAFF.

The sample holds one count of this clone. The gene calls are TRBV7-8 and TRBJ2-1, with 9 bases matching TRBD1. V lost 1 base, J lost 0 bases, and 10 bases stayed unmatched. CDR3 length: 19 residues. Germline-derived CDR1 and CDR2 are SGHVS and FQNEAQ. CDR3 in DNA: TGTGCCAGCAGCTTAGAAAGTGTACAGGGGGCCTCCTCCTACAATGAGCAGTTCTTC. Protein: CASSLESVQGASSYNEQFF.

CDR3 DNA sequence: TGTGCCAGCAGCCCCCTCGTGGTGGGGGAGAAAATGGTCACCGGGGAGCTGTTTTTT. Protein: CASSPLVVGEKMVTGELFF. The rearrangement uses TRBV7-6 and TRBJ2-2, with D possibly being TRBD1 or TRBD2 (5 bases each). The germline CDR1 and CDR2 sequences are SGHVS and FNYEAQ. CDR3 length equals 19 residues. Trimming took 5 bases from V and 4 from J, leaving 26 bases between them. The full variable domain, completed using reference TRBV7-6 and TRBJ2-2, is GAGVSQSPRYKVTKRGQDVALRCDPISGHVSLYWYRQALGQGPEFLTYFNYEAQQDKSGLPNDRFSAERPEGSISTLTIQRTEQRDSAMYRCASSPLVVGEKMVTGELFFGEGSRLTVL.

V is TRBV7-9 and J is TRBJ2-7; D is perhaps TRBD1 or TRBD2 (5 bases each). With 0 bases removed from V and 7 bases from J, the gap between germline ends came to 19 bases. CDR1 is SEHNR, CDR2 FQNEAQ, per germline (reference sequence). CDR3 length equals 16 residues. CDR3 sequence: CASSLAPGPSLGEQYF. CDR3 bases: TGTGCCAGCAGCTTAGCGCCGGGGCCCTCTCTTGGGGAGCAGTACTTC.

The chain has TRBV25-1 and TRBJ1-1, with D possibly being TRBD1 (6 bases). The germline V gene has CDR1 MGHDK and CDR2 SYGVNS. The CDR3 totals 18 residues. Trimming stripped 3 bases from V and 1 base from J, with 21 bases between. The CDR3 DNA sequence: TGTGCCAGCAGTGATTTCTTTGGGGGGCAAGGGGGGAACACTGAAGCTTTCTTT. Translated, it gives CASSDFFGGQGGNTEAFF.

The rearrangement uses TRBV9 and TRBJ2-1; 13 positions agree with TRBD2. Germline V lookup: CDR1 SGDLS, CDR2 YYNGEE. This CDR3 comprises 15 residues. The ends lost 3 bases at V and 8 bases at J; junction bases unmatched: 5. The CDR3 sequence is CASSGGTSGAYEQFF. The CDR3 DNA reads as TGTGCCAGCAGCGGAGGGACTAGCGGGGCCTATGAGCAGTTCTTC.

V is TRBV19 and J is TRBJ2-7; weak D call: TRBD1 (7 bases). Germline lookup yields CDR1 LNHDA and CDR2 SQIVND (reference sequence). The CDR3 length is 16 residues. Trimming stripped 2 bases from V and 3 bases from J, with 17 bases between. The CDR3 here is CASSIYYRRGVYEQYF. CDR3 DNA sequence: TGTGCCAGTAGTATATACTACCGCAGGGGGGTCTACGAGCAGTACTTC.

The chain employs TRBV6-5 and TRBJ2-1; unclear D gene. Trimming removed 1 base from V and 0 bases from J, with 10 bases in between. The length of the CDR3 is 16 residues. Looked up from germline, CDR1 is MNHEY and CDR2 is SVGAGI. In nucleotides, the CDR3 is TGTGCCAGCAGTTACTTGGCTCTAAGCTCCTACAATGAGCAGTTCTTC. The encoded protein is CASSYLALSSYNEQFF.

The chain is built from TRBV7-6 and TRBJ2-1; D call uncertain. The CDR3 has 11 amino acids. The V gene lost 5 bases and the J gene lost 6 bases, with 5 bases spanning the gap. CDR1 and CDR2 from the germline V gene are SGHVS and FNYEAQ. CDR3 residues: CASSPGNEQFF. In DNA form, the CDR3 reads TGTGCCAGCAGCCCTGGCAATGAGCAGTTCTTC.